This TCR beta chain originates from a study of memory CD4+ T cells and cytomegalovirus serostatus. Single viable CD3+CD4+CD8-CD45RO+ cells were sorted as the memory CD4+ T cells. Germline values: CDR1 SGDLS, CDR2 YYNGEE. The CDR3 sequence is 15 residues long. Trimming shortened V by 4 bases and J by 5 bases, and 18 bases separated the two germline ends. TCRdb's copy holds only in-frame clones and misses some; the assay was immunoSEQ multiplex PCR. This sample yields tens of thousands of clones, of which roughly 78% are seen a single time; less than 0.85% belongs to the top ten. This clone was recorded once. Its target is unknown. Study observations and caveats: CD4+ memory repertoires contained about 40% of the 164 reported CMV TCRbeta sequences.

The chain couples TRBV9 to TRBJ1-1, with TRBD1 as a possible D gene (6 bases). This TCR was sampled from an adult in good health and CMV-seronegative. Sequencing used memory CD4+ T cells from blood. The CDR3 loop is CASSPDRPTGTEAFF. The CDR3 coding sequence is TGTGCCAGCAGCCCCGACAGGCCCACGGGGACTGAAGCTTTCTTT.